Following are 32 T cell receptor beta chains from one sample sequenced in a study of shared clonotypes between healthy human individuals. The table came from immunoSEQ multiplex PCR; TCRdb's copy has only in-frame clones and leaves some out. The sample shows 2 million to 2.5 million clones, around 93% of them seen only once. Sample: naive CD4+ T cells from PBMCs. Subset indicated: CD45RA+ positively selected. Receptor source: a man aged 18-30 years in good health. Some clones in this sample may be carry-over from other donors' samples.

The CDR3 is CASSHPMKGPIRGQFF. CDR3 nucleotide sequence: TGCGCCAGCAGCCACCCTATGAAAGGACCTATCCGGGGACAGTTCTTC. The chain combines TRBV4-1 with TRBJ2-1, with D tentatively TRBD2 (5 bases). The CDR3 is 16 amino acids. From germline, CDR1 is MGHRA and CDR2 YSYEKL. The V end lost 3 bases, the J end lost 13 bases, and 25 bases lay between the germline ends.

The chain links TRBV20-1 to TRBJ2-5, with D unclear. The CDR3 contains 11 residues. CDR1 and CDR2 (germline): DFQATT, SNEGSKA (reference sequence). V gave up 4 bases and J gave up 7 bases, with 10 bases separating them. The CDR3 sequence: CSATDERTQYF. The CDR3 DNA follows: TGCAGTGCTACAGACGAACGGACCCAGTACTTC.

The chain recombines TRBV6-1 with TRBJ1-1, with D uncertain. The CDR3 totals 13 residues. Germline V gene lookup returns CDR1 MNHNS and CDR2 SASEGT. Trimming removed 11 bases from V and 3 bases from J, with 16 bases in between. CDR3 loop: CASSMDRDTEAFF. The CDR3 region has the DNA TGTGCCTCCTCTATGGATCGGGACACTGAAGCTTTCTTT.

This chain joins TRBV6-5 and TRBJ2-7, with D possibly matching TRBD2 (6 bases). CDR3 length: 15 residues. The germline CDR1 and CDR2 sequences are MNHEY and SVGAGI. Trimming took off 0 bases at V and 1 base at J, with 10 bases between the two ends. The CDR3 nucleotides read TGTGCCAGCAGTTACTCGACGGAGGGATCCTACGAGCAGTACTTC. This gives the protein CASSYSTEGSYEQYF.

The rearrangement joins TRBV6-5 to TRBJ2-7; 9 nucleotides match TRBD1. In germline, CDR1 is MNHEY, CDR2 SVGAGI. V was pared by 0 bases and J by 2 bases, with 5 bases of the junction left unmatched. The CDR3 loop spans 16 amino acids. The CDR3 here is CASSYSPGTGTYEQYF. CDR3 DNA sequence: TGTGCCAGCAGTTACTCCCCTGGGACAGGGACCTACGAGCAGTACTTC.

The rearrangement joins TRBV2 to TRBJ1-5; 7 bases line up with TRBD1. Per germline, CDR1 SNHLY and CDR2 FYNNEI. With 1 base clipped from V and 9 bases from J, the junction kept 3 bases outside the gene matches. The CDR3 is made up of 13 amino acids. In DNA form, the CDR3 reads TGTGCCAGCAGTGAAGAGGGACAGCTGCCCCAGCATTTT. It codes for CASSEEGQLPQHF.

This chain joins TRBV10-3 and TRBJ1-5; D is unresolved. CDR3 length equals 13 residues. Trimming shortened V by 4 bases and J by 6 bases, and 10 bases separated the two germline ends. Germline CDR1 reads ENHRY; CDR2 reads SYGVKD. CDR3 in DNA: TGTGCCATCAGTGGGGATACGGCTCAGCCCCAGCATTTT. Translated: CAISGDTAQPQHF.

Turning to this clone: At the DNA level, this CDR3 is encoded by other sequences in the same sample as well. This chain links TRBV5-4 with TRBJ2-7; possibly TRBD1 for D (6 bases). The V gene lost 0 bases and the J gene lost 0 bases, with 7 bases spanning the gap. The CDR3 totals 14 residues. Germline-derived CDR1 and CDR2 are SGHNT and YYREEE (reference sequence). The CDR3 bases are TGTGCCAGCAGCTTGGTAGGGGGCTCCTACGAGCAGTACTTC. Translating gives CASSLVGGSYEQYF.

This CDR3 reads CARSLDGLAGGLYNEQFF. CDR3 bases: TGTGCCAGAAGCTTGGACGGACTAGCGGGAGGGCTCTACAATGAGCAGTTCTTC. The chain uses TRBV5-3 and TRBJ2-1; 15 bases agree with TRBD2. TRBV5-3 is given ORF status, its function remaining uncertain. V was pared by 0 bases and J by 3 bases, with 4 bases of the junction left unmatched. CDR3 length equals 18 residues.

This clone was seen a single time. The chain combines TRBV11-3 with TRBJ2-7; D unresolved. The length of the CDR3 is 14 residues. Per germline, CDR1 SGHNT and CDR2 YENEEA. Trimming pared 5 bases from V and 2 bases from J, leaving 13 bases between. CDR3 in DNA: TGTGCCAGCAGCCCTACAGCCGCAACCTACGAGCAGTACTTC. Its protein product is CASSPTAATYEQYF.

The chain joins TRBV19 to TRBJ2-7, with a weak D call TRBD1 (6 bases). V lost 3 bases and J 3 bases, leaving 15 bases between the germline ends. Germline lookup yields CDR1 LNHDA and CDR2 SQIVND (reference sequence). CDR3 size: 15 residues. CDR3: CASSIRGRGIYEQYF. DNA for the CDR3: TGTGCCAGTAGTATTCGTGGCAGGGGTATCTACGAGCAGTACTTC.

This rearrangement joins TRBV28 to TRBJ2-5; D might be TRBD2 (5 bases). The V end lost 7 bases, the J end lost 5 bases, and 26 bases lay between the germline ends. The CDR3 is 17 residues long. The germline V gene has CDR1 MDHEN and CDR2 SYDVKM. CDR3 coding DNA: TGTGCCAGCACCGACTGGGATATGAGCGGAATAGGGGAGACCCAGTACTTC. Translating gives CASTDWDMSGIGETQYF.

The genes are TRBV29-1 and TRBJ2-7; D not certain. The CDR3 covers 13 residues. V lost 5 bases and J lost 2, with 13 bases in between. Germline values: CDR1 SQVTM, CDR2 ANQGSEA. The CDR3 DNA reads TGCAGCGTTTCCCGACGGTTCGCCTACGAGCAGTACTTC. Translation: CSVSRRFAYEQYF.

The rearrangement joins TRBV28 to TRBJ2-7, with D tentatively TRBD1 or TRBD2 (5 bases each). The V and J ends lost 8 bases and 3 bases respectively, with 11 bases between them. Germline-derived CDR1 and CDR2 are MDHEN and SYDVKM. The CDR3 is 12 residues long. For the CDR3, the DNA is TGTGCCAGCTGGGGCAGCGGCTACGAGCAGTACTTC. Its protein is CASWGSGYEQYF. The whole variable domain, filled in from reference TRBV28 and TRBJ2-7, reads DVKVTQSSRYLVKRTGEKVFLECVQDMDHENMFWYRQDPGLGLRLIYFSYDVKMKEKGDIPEGYSVSREKKERFSLILESASTNQTSMYLCASWGSGYEQYFGPGTRLTVT.

V gene TRBV28 combines with J gene TRBJ2-5; D gene unclear. The V end lost 5 bases, the J end lost 0 bases, and 4 bases lay between the germline ends. The CDR3 spans 12 residues. Germline V gene data show CDR1 as MDHEN and CDR2 as SYDVKM. DNA of the CDR3: TGTGCCAGCAGTACGAACCAAGAGACCCAGTACTTC. It translates to CASSTNQETQYF.

V is TRBV5-6 and J is TRBJ2-7, with D perhaps being TRBD1 or TRBD2 (5 bases each). Trimming took off 4 bases at V and 3 bases at J, with 14 bases between the two ends. Germline-derived CDR1 and CDR2 are SGHDT and YYEEEE. There are 14 residues in the CDR3. The CDR3, as DNA: TGTGCCAGCAGCCCGAGGGGCCTGTTCTACGAGCAGTACTTC. Protein: CASSPRGLFYEQYF.

V usage is TRBV4-3 and J usage is TRBJ2-2; D gene unclear. Germline values: CDR1 LGHNA, CDR2 YSLEER. V lost 1 base and J 2 bases, leaving 5 bases between the germline ends. CDR3 length: 14 residues. CDR3 sequence: CASSQAFNTGELFF. The CDR3 DNA reads as TGCGCCAGCAGCCAAGCTTTCAACACCGGGGAGCTGTTTTTT.

This clone appeared once. The genes are TRBV15 and TRBJ1-2, with unresolved D. Trimming took 0 bases from V and 4 from J, leaving 9 bases between them. Looked up from germline, CDR1 is LNHNV and CDR2 is YYDKDF (reference sequence). The length of the CDR3 is 14 residues. The DNA for the CDR3 is TGTGCCACCAGCAGAGAATCCCCATTCTATGGCTACACCTTC. Translated: CATSRESPFYGYTF.

The chain has TRBV2 and TRBJ2-5, with a weak D call TRBD1 (5 bases). From germline, CDR1 is SNHLY and CDR2 FYNNEI. Between the trimmed V and J ends, which lost 10 bases and 1 base, there was a span of 16 bases. The CDR3 totals 14 residues. The CDR3 here is CAKRGVPGQETQYF. As DNA, the CDR3 is TGTGCCAAAAGGGGCGTACCCGGCCAAGAGACCCAGTACTTC.

The rearrangement links TRBV28 to TRBJ2-1, with D tentatively TRBD1 (6 bases). The CDR3 covers 17 residues. V lost 6 bases and J 0 bases, leaving 18 bases between the germline ends. The germline CDR1 and CDR2 sequences are MDHEN and SYDVKM. The CDR3: CASSRVGGPSSYNEQFF. The DNA of the CDR3 is TGTGCCAGCAGCCGCGTTGGGGGCCCCAGCTCCTACAATGAGCAGTTCTTC.

The rearrangement joins TRBV11-2 to TRBJ2-1; D is possibly TRBD1 or TRBD2 (5 bases each). Germline V gene lookup returns CDR1 SGHAT and CDR2 FQNNGV. This CDR3 is built from 14 residues. The ends were cut back, 3 bases at V and 9 bases at J, with 15 bases in the middle. CDR3 DNA sequence: TGTGCCAGCAGCTTGGACCTTTTGGGGACTGAGCAGTTCTTC. Protein sequence: CASSLDLLGTEQFF.

In its sample, this clone was seen once. The CDR3 loop reads CASSHSGGTSGNTIYF. CDR3 coding DNA: TGTGCCAGCAGCCACTCGGGCGGAACCTCTGGAAACACCATATATTTT. This chain joins TRBV7-9 and TRBJ1-3; D is uncertain. This CDR3 is built from 16 residues. The V end lost 5 bases, the J end lost 0 bases, and 14 bases lay between the germline ends. Germline V lookup: CDR1 SEHNR, CDR2 FQNEAQ (reference sequence).

The V call is TRBV4-1, the J call TRBJ1-3; 7 bases match TRBD1. CDR1 and CDR2 (germline): MGHRA, YSYEKL. Trimming took 2 bases from V and 0 from J; bases not matched to a gene: 7. This CDR3 spans 17 amino acids. The CDR3 loop reads CASSQTRQGVSGNTIYF. The CDR3 bases are TGCGCCAGCAGCCAAACTAGACAGGGAGTCTCTGGAAACACCATATATTTT.

CDR3 loop: CAWSVGAQGYEQFF. The CDR3 DNA follows: TGTGCCTGGAGTGTAGGTGCCCAAGGGTATGAGCAGTTCTTC. The chain links TRBV30 to TRBJ2-1; D is undetermined. V lost 0 bases to trimming and J lost 8 bases, with 14 bases between them. The CDR3 length is 14 residues. CDR1 GTSNPN and CDR2 SVGIG come from the germline V gene (reference sequence).

This rearrangement joins TRBV18 to TRBJ1-5; possible D gene TRBD1, 6 bases. The CDR3 consists of 14 residues. Trimming cost V 6 bases and J 5 bases, with 14 bases left between them. Germline V gene lookup returns CDR1 KGHSH and CDR2 LQKENI. The CDR3 reads CASSEQGSDQPQHF. The CDR3 DNA reads as TGTGCCAGCTCCGAACAGGGCAGTGATCAGCCCCAGCATTTT.

This chain links TRBV5-1 with TRBJ2-3, with 8 nucleotides matching TRBD1. The CDR3 extends over 18 amino acids. Losses at the gene ends were 3 bases for V and 1 base for J; bases not matched to a gene: 13. The germline V gene has CDR1 SGHRS and CDR2 YFSETQ. This CDR3 is CASSWRPTGDTGTDTQYF. The CDR3 DNA reads TGCGCCAGCAGCTGGAGACCGACAGGGGACACTGGCACAGATACGCAGTATTTT.

V is TRBV28 and J is TRBJ1-2, with a possible D match to TRBD1 (5 bases). The germline V and J ends were trimmed by 8 bases and 6 bases, with 22 bases remaining between them. Germline CDR1 MDHEN, CDR2 SYDVKM. This CDR3 contains 15 residues. CDR3 region: CASWPLVGEVDGYTF. CDR3 in DNA: TGTGCCAGCTGGCCCCTCGTAGGGGAGGTAGATGGCTACACCTTC.

The chain carries TRBV4-1 and TRBJ1-4; D gene uncertain. Looked up from germline, CDR1 is MGHRA and CDR2 is YSYEKL. V was shortened by 1 base and J by 7 bases, with 19 bases between the two germline ends. The CDR3 is made up of 17 amino acids. CDR3 amino acids: CASSQVLGHTTGEKLFF. CDR3 in DNA: TGCGCCAGCAGCCAAGTGCTCGGCCACACGACGGGTGAAAAACTGTTTTTT.

The gene calls are TRBV5-1 and TRBJ2-7, with 13 bases matching TRBD2. CDR3 size: 17 residues. CDR1 and CDR2 from the germline V gene are SGHRS and YFSETQ. With V trimmed by 4 bases and J by 0 bases, 7 bases remained unmatched. This CDR3 reads CASSPGLAGESSYEQYF. CDR3 sequence (DNA): TGCGCCAGCAGCCCTGGACTAGCGGGAGAGAGCTCCTACGAGCAGTACTTC. The full variable domain, with the rest looked up from reference TRBV5-1 and TRBJ2-7, is KAGVTQTPRYLIKTRGQQVTLSCSPISGHRSVSWYQQTPGQGLQFLFEYFSETQRNKGNFPGRFSGRQFSNSRSEMNVSTLELGDSALYLCASSPGLAGESSYEQYFGPGTRLTVT.

This clone was seen a single time. The chain joins TRBV28 to TRBJ1-5; D gene ambiguous. The V end lost 7 bases, the J end lost 7 bases, and 11 bases lay between the germline ends. CDR3 size: 12 residues. Germline V gene lookup returns CDR1 MDHEN and CDR2 SYDVKM. CDR3 nucleotide sequence: TGTGCCAGCACCCCGGGATTACAGCCCCAGCATTTT. Protein: CASTPGLQPQHF.

The rearrangement joins TRBV19 to TRBJ2-1; D unclear. The V end lost 5 bases, the J end lost 3 bases, and 8 bases lay between the germline ends. This CDR3 spans 13 amino acids. Germline CDR1 LNHDA, CDR2 SQIVND (reference sequence). The CDR3 bases are TGTGCCAGTAGTCTCGGTAACTACAATGAGCAGTTCTTC. Translated: CASSLGNYNEQFF.

The V gene is TRBV7-2, the J gene TRBJ1-2, with a tentative D call TRBD1 (6 bases). This CDR3 is 13 amino acids long. V dropped 3 bases and J dropped 8 bases, with 13 bases sitting between them. Looked up from germline, CDR1 is SGHTA and CDR2 is FQGNSA. CDR3 nucleotide sequence: TGTGCCAGCAGCTTCTCAGGTGGACAGGGCTACACCTTC. It is translated as CASSFSGGQGYTF.